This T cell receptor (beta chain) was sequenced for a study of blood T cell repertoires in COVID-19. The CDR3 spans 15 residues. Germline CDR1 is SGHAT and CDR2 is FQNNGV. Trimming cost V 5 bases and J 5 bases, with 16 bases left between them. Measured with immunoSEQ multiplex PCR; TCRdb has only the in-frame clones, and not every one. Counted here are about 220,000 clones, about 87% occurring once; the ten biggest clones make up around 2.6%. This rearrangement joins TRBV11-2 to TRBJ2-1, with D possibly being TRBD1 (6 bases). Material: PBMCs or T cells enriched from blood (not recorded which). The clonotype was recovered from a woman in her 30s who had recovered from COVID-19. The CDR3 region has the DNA TGTGCCAGCAGCGATCAGGGGCTGGCCGACAATGAGCAGTTCTTC. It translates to CASSDQGLADNEQFF. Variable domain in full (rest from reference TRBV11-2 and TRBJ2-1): EAGVAQSPRYKIIEKRQSVAFWCNPISGHATLYWYQQILGQGPKLLIQFQNNGVVDDSQLPKDRFSAERLKGVDSTLKIQPAKLEDSAVYLCASSDQGLADNEQFFGPGTRLTVL.